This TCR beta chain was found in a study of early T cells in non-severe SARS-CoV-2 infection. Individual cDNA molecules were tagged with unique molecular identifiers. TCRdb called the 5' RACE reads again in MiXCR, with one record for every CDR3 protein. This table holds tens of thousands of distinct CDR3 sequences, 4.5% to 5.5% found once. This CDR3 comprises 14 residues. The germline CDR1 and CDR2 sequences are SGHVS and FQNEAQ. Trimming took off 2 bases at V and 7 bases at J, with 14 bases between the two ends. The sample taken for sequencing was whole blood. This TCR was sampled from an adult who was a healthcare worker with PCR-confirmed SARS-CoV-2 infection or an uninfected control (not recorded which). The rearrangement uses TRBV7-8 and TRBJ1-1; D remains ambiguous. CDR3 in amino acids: CASSLFPERGEAFF. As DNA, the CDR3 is TGTGCCAGCAGCTTATTCCCGGAACGGGGTGAAGCTTTCTTT.